One sample yielded the 2 T cell receptor beta chains listed below, sequenced in a study of CD8+CD57+ T cells in acquired aplastic anemia. TCR beta VDJ combinations and CDR3 sequences were profiled from genomic DNA. One entry per CDR3 protein, called by TCRdb with MiXCR from the reads. This sample has more than 250,000 distinct CDR3 sequences; 56% occur once, and the top ten carry roughly 8%. Specimen: sorted CD4+, CD8+, or CD8+CD57+ T cells (not recorded which) from PBMCs. Every receptor here comes from a human donor with severe aplastic anemia or a healthy control (not recorded which).

The chain combines TRBV7-3 with TRBJ1-6; possibly TRBD1 for D (6 bases). The ends were cut back, 3 bases at V and 10 bases at J, with 16 bases in the middle. This CDR3 has 15 residues. The germline gives CDR1 SGHTA, CDR2 FQGTGA. CDR3 sequence (DNA): TGTGCCAGCAGCTTGTCGGGGGGCGAGGGATCACCCCTCCACTTT. Protein sequence: CASSLSGGEGSPLHF.

A note on this clonotype: A junction boundary mismatches the germline segment, possibly from a read error. The chain carries TRBV7-9 and TRBJ1-2; tentative D call: TRBD1 (5 bases). Germline V gene data show CDR1 as SEHNR and CDR2 as FQNEAQ (reference sequence). The CDR3 spans 12 residues. CDR3 sequence (DNA): TGTGCCAGCAGATTAGGGGCGGATGGCTACACCTTC. This codes for CASRLGADGYTF.